These T cell receptor beta chains were read from a single sample in a study of CD8 T cells in Susac syndrome. One entry per CDR3 protein results from TCRdb running MiXCR on the immunoSEQ multiplex PCR reads. The sample records fewer than 150,000 distinct CDR3 sequences, about 95% being singletons. Sequencing was done on a sample of CD4+ T cells from PBMCs. Every receptor here comes from a human donor in good health. Both conserved end residues are part of each CDR3. D genes are given only for firm matches. Some rows have no size entry. The others give once, few or many, or a class for an expanded clone.

D gene: .; V gene: TRBV29-1; J gene: TRBJ2-3; clone size: .; CDR3 DNA: TGCAGCGTCGAGGGGGGAGGCACAGATACGCAGTATTTT; CDR3 protein: CSVEGGGTDTQYF
D gene: .; V gene: TRBV29-1; J gene: TRBJ1-2; clone size: few; CDR3 DNA: TGCAGCGCCCTGGGGGCTGGGGGCTACACCTTC; CDR3 protein: CSALGAGGYTF
D gene: .; V gene: TRBV2; J gene: TRBJ2-4; clone size: .; CDR3 DNA: TGTGCCAGCGATAGAGCCACAGGGATTCAGTACTTC; CDR3 protein: CASDRATGIQYF
D gene: TRBD1; V gene: TRBV28; J gene: TRBJ1-5; clone size: .; CDR3 DNA: TGTGCCAGCAGTTCAGGACAGGGGATAGGGCTAAATCAGCCCCAGCATTTT; CDR3 protein: CASSSGQGIGLNQPQHF
D gene: TRBD1; V gene: TRBV5-1; J gene: TRBJ2-5; clone size: .; CDR3 DNA: TGCGCCAGCAGCTTAAGCGGGACAGGGGAGACCCAGTACTTC; CDR3 protein: CASSLSGTGETQYF
D gene: .; V gene: TRBV7-7; J gene: TRBJ2-5; clone size: .; CDR3 DNA: TGTGCCAGCAGCTTCAGTGGCGGGGAAGGGACCCAGTACTTC; CDR3 protein: CASSFSGGEGTQYF
D gene: TRBD1; V gene: TRBV12-3/TRBV12-4; J gene: TRBJ2-5; clone size: .; CDR3 DNA: TGTGCCAGCAGTCGACCGGGACAGGGGACACCCCAGTACTTC; CDR3 protein: CASSRPGQGTPQYF
D gene: TRBD2; V gene: TRBV28; J gene: TRBJ2-7; clone size: once; CDR3 DNA: TGTGCCAGCAGTTTAGCGTCTAGCGGGAGGAACGAGCAGTACTTC; CDR3 protein: CASSLASSGRNEQYF
D gene: .; V gene: TRBV20-1; J gene: TRBJ2-1; clone size: .; CDR3 DNA: TGCAGTGCCCGGAGGCTCCAGGGGTACAATGAGCAGTTCTTC; CDR3 protein: CSARRLQGYNEQFF
D gene: .; V gene: TRBV3-1; J gene: TRBJ1-1; clone size: .; CDR3 DNA: TGTGCCAGCAGCCAAGACCCGACGGGGGGGAACACTGAAGCTTTCTTT; CDR3 protein: CASSQDPTGGNTEAFF
D gene: TRBD2; V gene: TRBV5-1; J gene: TRBJ2-7; clone size: .; CDR3 DNA: TGCGCCAGCAGCGAGACTAGCGGGAGCCTTTCCTACGAGCAGTACTTC; CDR3 protein: CASSETSGSLSYEQYF
D gene: TRBD1; V gene: TRBV3-1; J gene: TRBJ1-6; clone size: .; CDR3 DNA: TGTGCCAGCAGCCAGGGACAGAATAATTCACCCCTCCACTTT; CDR3 protein: CASSQGQNNSPLHF
D gene: TRBD2; V gene: TRBV29-1; J gene: TRBJ2-2; clone size: .; CDR3 DNA: TGCAGCGGAAGACTAGCGGGAGCCCGTGCGAACACCGGGGAGCTGTTTTTT; CDR3 protein: CSGRLAGARANTGELFF
D gene: .; V gene: TRBV6-5; J gene: TRBJ1-1; clone size: .; CDR3 DNA: TGTGCCAGCAGTTATTGGCAGAACACTGAAGCTTTCTTT; CDR3 protein: CASSYWQNTEAFF
D gene: .; V gene: TRBV7-2; J gene: TRBJ1-2; clone size: once; CDR3 DNA: TGTGCCAGCAGCTTAGGGGAGCTCAACTATGGCTACACCTTC; CDR3 protein: CASSLGELNYGYTF
D gene: .; V gene: TRBV6-1; J gene: TRBJ1-5; clone size: .; CDR3 DNA: TGTGCCAGCAGAACTTCAGGGAGAGATCAGCCCCAGCATTTT; CDR3 protein: CASRTSGRDQPQHF
D gene: TRBD2; V gene: TRBV20-1; J gene: TRBJ2-3; clone size: .; CDR3 DNA: TGCAGTGCTGAGCCGGGACTAGCGGGAACTACGCAGTATTTT; CDR3 protein: CSAEPGLAGTTQYF
D gene: TRBD2; V gene: TRBV28; J gene: TRBJ2-7; clone size: .; CDR3 DNA: TGTGCCAGCAGTTTGGCGGGAGGAGGGTCCTACGAGCAGTACTTC; CDR3 protein: CASSLAGGGSYEQYF
D gene: .; V gene: TRBV29-1; J gene: TRBJ2-7; clone size: .; CDR3 DNA: TGCAGCGTTAATGAGCGGGCCTCCTACGAGCAGTACTTC; CDR3 protein: CSVNERASYEQYF
D gene: TRBD1; V gene: TRBV18; J gene: TRBJ1-4; clone size: .; CDR3 DNA: TGTGCCAGCTCGGAAAAGCGGGACAGGTCCTTGAAAGGCGAAAAACTGTTTTTT; CDR3 protein: CASSEKRDRSLKGEKLFF
D gene: TRBD2; V gene: TRBV7-2; J gene: TRBJ2-1; clone size: .; CDR3 DNA: TGTGCCAGCAGCTTAGTTAGCGGGAGGAATGAGCAGTTCTTC; CDR3 protein: CASSLVSGRNEQFF
D gene: .; V gene: TRBV29-1; J gene: TRBJ1-1; clone size: .; CDR3 DNA: TGCAGCGTTGTCCACGGGGTATCAGGCCAGACTTTCTTT; CDR3 protein: CSVVHGVSGQTFF
D gene: TRBD2; V gene: TRBV2; J gene: TRBJ2-2; clone size: .; CDR3 DNA: TGTGCCAGCAGTACTAGCGGCGCCGGGGAGCTGTTTTTT; CDR3 protein: CASSTSGAGELFF
D gene: .; V gene: TRBV30; J gene: TRBJ1-1; clone size: .; CDR3 DNA: TGTGCCTGGCGCCGGGGCCGGATGAACACTGAAGCTTTCTTT; CDR3 protein: CAWRRGRMNTEAFF
D gene: .; V gene: TRBV3-1; J gene: TRBJ2-5; clone size: .; CDR3 DNA: TGTGCCAGCAGCCAAGTCTCTAGCGCGGAGACCCAGTACTTC; CDR3 protein: CASSQVSSAETQYF
D gene: TRBD1; V gene: TRBV19; J gene: TRBJ1-1; clone size: .; CDR3 DNA: TGTGCCAGTAGTATAAACCATGGACAGGGCACTGAAGCTTTCTTT; CDR3 protein: CASSINHGQGTEAFF
D gene: .; V gene: TRBV14; J gene: TRBJ2-5; clone size: .; CDR3 DNA: TGTGCCAGCAGCCTCATCGGGGGAGGCCTTGCGACCCAGTACTTC; CDR3 protein: CASSLIGGGLATQYF
D gene: TRBD1; V gene: TRBV15; J gene: TRBJ1-5; clone size: .; CDR3 DNA: TGTGCCACCAGCAGAGATGGGACAGGGTGGCAGCCCCAGCATTTT; CDR3 protein: CATSRDGTGWQPQHF